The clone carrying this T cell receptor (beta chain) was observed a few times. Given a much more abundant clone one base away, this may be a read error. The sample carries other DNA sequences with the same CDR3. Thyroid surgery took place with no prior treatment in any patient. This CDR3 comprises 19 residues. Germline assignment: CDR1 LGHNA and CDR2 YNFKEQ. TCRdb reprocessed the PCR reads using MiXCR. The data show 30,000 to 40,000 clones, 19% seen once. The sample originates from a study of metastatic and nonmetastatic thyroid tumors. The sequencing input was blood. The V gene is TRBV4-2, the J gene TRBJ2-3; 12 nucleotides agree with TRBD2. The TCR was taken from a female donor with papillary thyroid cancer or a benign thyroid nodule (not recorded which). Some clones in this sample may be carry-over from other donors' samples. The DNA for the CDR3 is TGTGCCAGCAGCCAAATACTAGCGGGAGGTGGGTCCGGCACGGATACGCAGTATTTT. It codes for CASSQILAGGGSGTDTQYF.